The following is a T cell receptor (beta chain) sequence with its context. This record belongs to a study of cytomegalovirus exposure and HLA in healthy donors. This CDR3 has 16 amino acids. CDR1 GTSNPN and CDR2 SVGIG come from the germline V gene (reference sequence). The V segment lost 3 bases and the J segment 4 bases; nucleotides outside the gene matches: 10. Measured with immunoSEQ multiplex PCR; TCRdb has only the in-frame clones, and not every one. The repertoire holds about 220,000 clones, with 80% to 85% as singletons. This TCR was sampled from a woman in her twenties or thirties in good health and CMV-seropositive. This sequence joins TRBV30 and TRBJ2-2; TRBD2 matches 8 bases. The specimen sequenced was PBMCs. CDR3 sequence: CAWRHKREPSTGELFF. CDR3 coding DNA: TGTGCCTGGAGACATAAGCGGGAGCCCTCCACCGGGGAGCTGTTTTTT.